This T cell receptor (beta chain) was obtained from a study of quantifying T cell responses using KT2 cells. Study-level information: RNA was reverse transcribed with TCR alpha and beta constant-region primers. The second PCR ran as a qPCR until a predetermined fluorescence threshold was reached.

On this clonotype: Antigen unknown.

KT2 cells were mixed with fixed PBMC numbers at varying ratios. The CDR3 consists of 15 residues. Per the germline V gene, CDR1 is MNHNS and CDR2 is SASEGT. V lost 4 bases and J lost 7; bases outside the gene matches: 8. A single-stranded UMI oligo with SP2 sequence was ligated to cDNA 3' ends. First-round PCR used 3 to 4 cycles and beta primers RC1.1 and RC1.2 covering TRBC1 and TRBC2. Separate processing of TCR alpha and beta chains began at the second PCR. TCRdb fed the UMI-ligation and nested PCR reads into MiXCR, producing one record per CDR3 protein. The sample comprises about 30,000 distinct CDR3 sequences, under 7.5% of which are singletons, and roughly 14% rests with the top ten. Findings and limits, study-wide: KT2 sequence counts showed saturation when very many KT2 cells were spiked in.

Sequenced material: PBMCs spiked with cells of the T cell clone KT2. The TCR originated in a human donor. V usage is TRBV6-1 and J usage is TRBJ1-5, with 9 bases that match TRBD1. The CDR3 protein is CASSAGTGFTQPQHF. CDR3 DNA: TGTGCCAGCAGTGCCGGGACAGGGTTCACCCAGCCCCAGCATTTT.